These 25 T cell receptor beta chains were all obtained from the same sample, sequenced in a study of T cell changes during pregnancy in multiple sclerosis. Assay used: immunoSEQ multiplex PCR; TCRdb lists only in-frame clones, some missing. This table holds tens of thousands of clones, roughly nine tenths found once. The sequencing used peripheral blood, collected in the second trimester of pregnancy. These receptors were obtained from a female donor in good health, enrolled as a control in a pregnancy study.

The chain uses TRBV6-6 and TRBJ1-4; TRBD1 matches 11 bases. With 5 bases clipped from V and 6 bases from J, the junction kept 8 bases outside the gene matches. CDR3 length: 16 amino acids. From germline, CDR1 is MNHNY and CDR2 SVGAGI (reference sequence). The CDR3 coding sequence is TGTGCCAGCAGTGCCCGGGACAGGGGGTTGGATGAAAAACTGTTTTTT. The encoded protein is CASSARDRGLDEKLFF.

The genes are TRBV5-1 and TRBJ2-2, with TRBD2 identical over 11 bases. The CDR3 has 15 amino acids. Germline-derived CDR1 and CDR2 are SGHRS and YFSETQ. The ends lost 2 bases at V and 7 bases at J; junction bases unmatched: 4. The CDR3 bases are TGCGCCAGCAGCTTAGAACTAGCGGGGGTCGGGGAGCTGTTTTTT. Its translation: CASSLELAGVGELFF.

The rearrangement uses TRBV7-3 and TRBJ1-3; 8 bases line up with TRBD1. CDR3 length: 15 residues. Germline CDR1 reads SGHTA; CDR2 reads FQGTGA. The V gene end was trimmed by 1 base and the J gene end by 3 bases; junction bases not matched to a gene: 2. This CDR3 is CASSLSTGGGNTIYF. For the CDR3, the DNA is TGTGCCAGCAGCTTAAGCACAGGGGGTGGAAACACCATATATTTT.

The chain employs TRBV19 and TRBJ2-3, with D possibly TRBD2 on 6 matching bases. V gave up 0 bases and J gave up 6 bases, with 13 bases separating them. Looked up from germline, CDR1 is LNHDA and CDR2 is SQIVND (reference sequence). The CDR3 consists of 15 residues. The CDR3 is CASSIDKRLEDTQYF. CDR3 bases: TGTGCCAGTAGTATAGACAAGAGACTAGAGGATACGCAGTATTTT.

The rearrangement joins TRBV7-9 to TRBJ1-2; 7 bases are shared with TRBD1. The ends lost 1 base at V and 3 bases at J; junction bases unmatched: 8. The V gene's germline CDR1 is SEHNR and CDR2 FQNEAQ (reference sequence). The CDR3 is 16 amino acids. The CDR3 coding sequence is TGTGCCAGCAGCTTAGGAGACAGGGAGGAAGACTATGGCTACACCTTC. Translating gives CASSLGDREEDYGYTF.

The chain employs TRBV6-5 and TRBJ1-2, with D perhaps matching TRBD1 (6 bases). Trimming pared 7 bases from V and 14 bases from J, leaving 20 bases between. Germline V gives CDR1 MNHEY, CDR2 SVGAGI. CDR3 length equals 12 residues. The CDR3 region is CASKEYGRGFTF. DNA for the CDR3: TGTGCCAGCAAGGAGTATGGGAGGGGGTTTACCTTC.

The rearrangement links TRBV19 to TRBJ1-2; TRBD1 aligns across 9 bases. The CDR3 spans 13 residues. The germline V gene encodes CDR1 LNHDA and CDR2 SQIVND (reference sequence). The J segment lost 3 bases and the V segment lost 8 bases, leaving 4 bases of the junction unmatched. In DNA, the CDR3 is TGTGCCAGTTTCCGGGACAGGGACTATGGCTACACCTTC. Translated, it gives CASFRDRDYGYTF.

The chain recombines TRBV4-3 with TRBJ1-5, with D tentatively TRBD1 (5 bases). Germline lookup yields CDR1 LGHNA and CDR2 YSLEER. V was shortened by 4 bases and J by 3 bases, with 13 bases between the two germline ends. CDR3 length equals 15 residues. The CDR3 DNA sequence: TGCGCCAGCAGCCGGGATTCAGGGTCCAATCAGCCCCAGCATTTT. It translates to CASSRDSGSNQPQHF.

This chain joins TRBV10-3 and TRBJ2-1; 7 bases line up with TRBD2. The V and J ends lost 0 bases and 5 bases, in that order; junction bases with no gene match: 10. The CDR3 contains 17 residues. The germline V gene encodes CDR1 ENHRY and CDR2 SYGVKD. The CDR3 region is CAISESRASGDHNEQFF. CDR3 coding DNA: TGTGCCATCAGTGAGTCGAGGGCTAGCGGCGACCACAATGAGCAGTTCTTC.

With regard to this clone: The same CDR3 is also encoded by other DNA sequences in this sample. The chain recombines TRBV6-5 with TRBJ1-1; D is unclear. The V gene's germline CDR1 is MNHEY and CDR2 SVGAGI. CDR3 length: 13 residues. V was trimmed by 0 bases and J by 2 bases, leaving 4 bases between them. DNA for the CDR3: TGTGCCAGCAGTTACTCGAGAAACACTGAAGCTTTCTTT. Amino acid sequence: CASSYSRNTEAFF.

The genes are TRBV2 and TRBJ2-3; the D gene is possibly TRBD2 (6 bases). CDR1 is SNHLY and CDR2 is FYNNEI in the germline V gene. CDR3 size: 14 residues. Trimming removed 5 bases at V and 0 bases at J, with 9 bases between. CDR3 sequence reads: CASSPGTSTDTQYF. Written as DNA, the CDR3 is TGTGCCAGCAGTCCAGGGACTAGCACAGATACGCAGTATTTT.

This clone was observed once. The V call is TRBV15, the J call TRBJ2-1, with TRBD2 matching over 9 bases. Per the germline V gene, CDR1 is LNHNV and CDR2 is YYDKDF (reference sequence). V was clipped by 2 bases and J by 4 bases; unmatched bases: 3. The CDR3 length is 15 residues. CDR3 in amino acids: CATSRLAGFYNEQFF. DNA of the CDR3: TGTGCCACCAGCAGACTAGCGGGATTTTACAATGAGCAGTTCTTC.

The chain recombines TRBV9 with TRBJ2-7; 10 bases match TRBD2. The CDR3 has 15 residues. Trimming removed 3 bases from V and 2 bases from J; junction bases left unmatched: 5. CDR1 and CDR2 from the germline V gene are SGDLS and YYNGEE. In DNA, the CDR3 is TGTGCCAGCAGCGCCCGAGCGGGGGGGACCTACGAGCAGTACTTC. It codes for CASSARAGGTYEQYF. Using reference TRBV9 and TRBJ2-7 for the parts outside the CDR3, the full variable domain is DSGVTQTPKHLITATGQRVTLRCSPRSGDLSVYWYQQSLDQGLQFLIQYYNGEERAKGNILERFSAQQFPDLHSELNLSSLELGDSALYFCASSARAGGTYEQYFGPGTRLTVT.

J is TRBJ2-5 and V is TRBV6-1; D is undetermined. The germline CDR1 and CDR2 sequences are MNHNS and SASEGT. The V end lost 4 bases, the J end lost 4 bases, and 4 bases lay between the germline ends. The length of the CDR3 is 11 residues. CDR3 amino acids: CASSVAETQYF. CDR3 nucleotide sequence: TGTGCCAGCAGTGTGGCAGAGACCCAGTACTTC.

This rearrangement joins TRBV10-3 to TRBJ2-5, with no clear D. The CDR3 covers 12 residues. Per the germline V gene, CDR1 is ENHRY and CDR2 is SYGVKD. The V end lost 6 bases, the J end lost 5 bases, and 10 bases lay between the germline ends. The CDR3 loop is CAISESAETQYF. DNA of the CDR3: TGTGCCATCAGCGAGAGTGCGGAGACCCAGTACTTC.

The genes are TRBV6-5 and TRBJ2-3, with 7 positions matching TRBD1. CDR3 length: 14 residues. Unmatched junction bases numbered 6, after V lost 6 bases and J lost 3 bases. Germline lookup yields CDR1 MNHEY and CDR2 SVGAGI. In DNA form, the CDR3 reads TGTGCCAGCAGACCGACAGGGACGACAGATACGCAGTATTTT. Translation gives CASRPTGTTDTQYF.

This chain links TRBV5-1 with TRBJ2-1; the match to TRBD1 covers 10 bases. Looked up from germline, CDR1 is SGHRS and CDR2 is YFSETQ. With V trimmed by 0 bases and J by 9 bases, 6 bases remained unmatched. CDR3 length: 15 residues. CDR3 in amino acids: CASSLGQGARIEQFF. CDR3 bases: TGCGCCAGCAGCTTGGGACAGGGGGCACGTATTGAGCAGTTCTTC.

In this sample, this clone turned up many times. The chain carries TRBV12-5 and TRBJ2-1; 8 bases agree with TRBD2. The trim removed 7 bases at V and 4 bases at J, leaving 9 bases unmatched. The CDR3 is 15 amino acids. Germline lookup yields CDR1 LGHNT and CDR2 FRNRAP. CDR3: CASAGSGGIYNEQFF. The DNA of the CDR3 is TGTGCTAGTGCCGGGTCGGGGGGGATTTACAATGAGCAGTTCTTC.

The genes are TRBV29-1 and TRBJ2-3, with TRBD2 as a possible D gene (5 bases). The ends were cut back, 4 bases at V and 1 base at J, with 12 bases in the middle. The CDR3 totals 14 residues. Germline V gene data show CDR1 as SQVTM and CDR2 as ANQGSEA. CDR3 sequence: CSVGLAMGTDTQYF. Written as DNA, the CDR3 is TGCAGCGTTGGATTAGCGATGGGCACAGATACGCAGTATTTT.

V and J are TRBV4-1 and TRBJ2-7; 10 nucleotides align to TRBD2. Per germline, CDR1 MGHRA and CDR2 YSYEKL. J lost 3 bases, V lost 4 bases, and 6 bases had no gene match. This CDR3 comprises 15 residues. The CDR3 loop is CASSLSSGGLYEQYF. The CDR3, as DNA: TGCGCCAGCAGCCTTTCTAGCGGGGGCCTCTACGAGCAGTACTTC.

This chain joins TRBV14 and TRBJ2-7, with a possible D match to TRBD2 (6 bases). V was clipped by 1 base and J by 3 bases, with 7 bases between them. The CDR3 contains 13 residues. Germline lookup yields CDR1 SGHDN and CDR2 FVKESK. The CDR3 loop reads CASSQGGLYEQYF. In nucleotides, the CDR3 is TGTGCCAGCAGCCAAGGGGGACTCTACGAGCAGTACTTC.

This clone was seen a few times. This sequence joins TRBV7-8 and TRBJ1-6; D is possibly TRBD1 (5 bases). V was clipped by 6 bases and J by 7 bases, with 19 bases between them. Germline CDR1 and CDR2: SGHVS and FQNEAQ. CDR3 size: 16 residues. CDR3 in amino acids: CASRAIVGRTNSPLHF. CDR3 DNA: TGTGCCAGCAGAGCGATAGTGGGAAGGACAAATTCACCCCTCCACTTT.

The chain joins TRBV4-3 to TRBJ1-2; a weak D match, TRBD1 (5 bases). Trimming removed 1 base at V and 4 bases at J, with 16 bases between. CDR1 is LGHNA and CDR2 is YSLEER in the germline V gene. The CDR3 is 16 amino acids. CDR3 in DNA: TGCGCCAGCAGCCAAGGGGGAGGCAGGGAGGTCTATGGCTACACCTTC. It encodes CASSQGGGREVYGYTF.

In nucleotides, the CDR3 is TGTGCCAGCAGGGCGGAGTCAGCGTATCAGCCCCAGCATTTT. This translates into CASRAESAYQPQHF. The gene calls are TRBV6-1 and TRBJ1-5; the D is unclear. The CDR3 extends over 14 amino acids. Germline-derived CDR1 and CDR2 are MNHNS and SASEGT. The V end lost 6 bases, the J end lost 5 bases, and 14 bases lay between the germline ends.

The count of this clone is one. The rearrangement uses TRBV11-2 and TRBJ2-1; D is uncertain. Trimming stripped 6 bases from V and 5 bases from J, with 11 bases between. The CDR3 contains 13 residues. The germline CDR1 and CDR2 sequences are SGHAT and FQNNGV. CDR3 in amino acids: CASSYSVNNEQFF. In DNA, the CDR3 is TGTGCCAGCAGTTATAGTGTCAACAATGAGCAGTTCTTC.